The 8 T cell receptor beta chains below were found in one sample sequenced in a study of T cells after yellow fever vaccination. TCRdb independently ran MiXCR on the 5' RACE reads; one entry per CDR3 protein. The table lists some 240,000 distinct CDR3 sequences, about 3.5% of them singletons, with around 19% in the top ten. The starting material was PBMCs, obtained 15 days after the yellow fever booster vaccination. These receptor sequences come from a man between 18 and 35 years old who received the YFV17D yellow fever vaccine.

This clonotype showed up many times. This chain uses TRBV20-1 with TRBJ2-5; D is possibly TRBD1 (6 bases). V lost 8 bases and J lost 2, with 15 bases in between. The CDR3 sequence is 13 residues long. CDR1 and CDR2 from the germline V gene are DFQATT and SNEGSKA (reference sequence). The CDR3 DNA sequence: TGCAGTCCCAGCCCTGGACAGCAAGAGACCCAGTACTTC. Translation gives CSPSPGQQETQYF.

Ten or more counts support this clonotype. The chain couples TRBV7-3 to TRBJ1-4, with 8 bases that match TRBD1. This CDR3 contains 15 residues. The V gene's germline CDR1 is SGHTA and CDR2 FQGTGA. After removal of 5 bases from V and 3 bases from J, the junction contained 5 bases not matched to a gene. CDR3 sequence (DNA): TGTGCCAGCAGCATTACAGGGGGACCTAATGAAAAACTGTTTTTT. It translates to CASSITGGPNEKLFF.

The table lists this clonotype with many counts. The genes are TRBV9 and TRBJ2-6; possibly TRBD1 for D (6 bases). The ends were cut back, 3 bases at V and 4 bases at J, with 11 bases in the middle. The germline CDR1 and CDR2 sequences are SGDLS and YYNGEE. The CDR3 is 15 amino acids. CDR3: CASSARGTGANVLTF. CDR3 coding DNA: TGTGCCAGCAGCGCCAGGGGTACCGGGGCCAACGTCCTGACTTTC.

The chain joins TRBV5-1 to TRBJ1-5, with no clear D. The CDR3 runs 15 residues. V was cut by 0 bases and J by 4 bases, with 11 bases left in between. Germline V CDR1 and CDR2: SGHRS, YFSETQ. In DNA, the CDR3 is TGCGCCAGCAGCTTGGATTTTAGCGCGAATCAGCCCCAGCATTTT. Protein sequence: CASSLDFSANQPQHF.

The J gene is TRBJ2-7, the V gene TRBV5-1; maybe TRBD1 (6 bases). This CDR3 has 15 amino acids. In germline, CDR1 is SGHRS, CDR2 YFSETQ. Trimming cost V 1 base and J 1 base, with 12 bases left between them. CDR3 sequence reads: CASSLSGQPSYEQYF. The CDR3 coding sequence is TGCGCCAGCAGCTTGAGTGGACAGCCGTCCTACGAGCAGTACTTC.

With respect to this clonotype: A read error may be the cause here, since a much bigger clone is one base away. The genes are TRBV18 and TRBJ2-5; 7 nucleotides agree with TRBD1. This CDR3 is built from 16 residues. The V gene's germline CDR1 is KGHSH and CDR2 LQKENI. Losses at the gene ends were 3 bases for V and 4 bases for J; bases not matched to a gene: 11. Here the CDR3 DNA reads TGTGCCAGCTCACCGACCCCCGACAGGGTTCTAGAGACCCAGTACTTC. This translates into CASSPTPDRVLETQYF.

This clonotype came up many times. V usage is TRBV6-2 or TRBV6-3 and J usage is TRBJ2-5; no reliable D call. Trimming cost V 0 bases and J 5 bases, with 10 bases left between them. This CDR3 comprises 14 residues. The V gene's germline CDR1 is MNHEY and CDR2 SVGEGT. The CDR3 spells CASSYSGISETQYF. The CDR3 DNA is TGTGCCAGCAGTTACTCGGGGATTTCGGAGACCCAGTACTTC.

The J gene is TRBJ2-2, the V gene TRBV9; TRBD1 agrees at 8 bases. Germline values: CDR1 SGDLS, CDR2 YYNGEE. V lost 0 bases to trimming and J lost 5 bases; unmatched junction nucleotides: 9. The CDR3 is made up of 17 amino acids. The CDR3 region is CASSVGNQGATTGELFF. The DNA of the CDR3 is TGTGCCAGCAGCGTAGGGAACCAGGGGGCCACTACCGGGGAGCTGTTTTTT.